The next 6 T cell receptor beta chains were all read from a single sample in a study of shared T cell receptors in the human thymus. Generated by immunoSEQ multiplex PCR, the TCRdb table keeps only in-frame clones and is missing some. There are approximately 760,000 clones in the sample; 80% to 90% occur only once, and 0.008% to 0.011% lies in the top ten. These data were also filed under a second study, of human thymus T cells.

Sequenced material: thymocytes. The origin of the receptors is a girl under two years old with a congenital heart defect.

The chain employs TRBV9 and TRBJ2-7; a possible D gene is TRBD2 (5 bases). CDR1 is SGDLS, CDR2 YYNGEE, per germline. The V gene lost 4 bases and the J gene lost 3 bases, with 17 bases spanning the gap. The CDR3 is made up of 15 amino acids. This CDR3 reads CASSPNGGRDYEQYF. Written as DNA, the CDR3 is TGTGCCAGCAGCCCCAATGGAGGAAGGGACTACGAGCAGTACTTC.

The chain recombines TRBV4-1 with TRBJ2-3; 10 bases are a match to TRBD2. Germline trimming cut 4 bases from V and 3 bases from J; bases unmatched to any gene: 10. Germline CDR1 reads MGHRA; CDR2 reads YSYEKL. The CDR3 is 17 amino acids. This CDR3 is CASSRRYLAGVTDTQYF. The CDR3 nucleotides are TGCGCCAGCAGCCGAAGATATCTAGCGGGGGTGACAGATACGCAGTATTTT.

V and J are TRBV2 and TRBJ2-7, with TRBD1 identical over 9 bases. Germline V CDR1 and CDR2: SNHLY, FYNNEI. The V gene end was trimmed by 7 bases and the J gene end by 4 bases; junction bases not matched to a gene: 20. This CDR3 is built from 18 residues. For the CDR3, the DNA is TGTGCCAGCAAGGACATCGTCGGTATTCGGGACAGGGAGTACGAGCAGTACTTC. This sequence encodes CASKDIVGIRDREYEQYF.

The gene calls are TRBV27 and TRBJ1-2, with D maybe TRBD1 (6 bases). Germline lookup yields CDR1 MNHEY and CDR2 SMNVEV (reference sequence). With 3 bases removed from V and 2 bases from J, the gap between germline ends came to 7 bases. The CDR3 has 13 residues. This CDR3 is CASSFGQNYGYTF. The CDR3 coding sequence is TGTGCCAGCAGTTTTGGACAGAACTATGGCTACACCTTC.

The chain carries TRBV9 and TRBJ1-2; possibly TRBD1 for D (6 bases). The CDR3 spans 14 residues. V dropped 2 bases and J dropped 2 bases, with 10 bases sitting between them. CDR1 SGDLS and CDR2 YYNGEE come from the germline V gene. CDR3 in amino acids: CASSVRTENYGYTF. CDR3 coding DNA: TGTGCCAGCAGCGTGAGGACAGAAAACTATGGCTACACCTTC.

This chain links TRBV7-6 with TRBJ2-3, with unresolved D. The germline V gene has CDR1 SGHVS and CDR2 FNYEAQ. Between the trimmed V and J ends, which lost 5 bases and 6 bases, there was a span of 21 bases. The CDR3 runs 16 residues. The DNA for the CDR3 is TGTGCCAGCAGCCCCCTAAGGAGCTCTTGGTGGGATACGCAGTATTTT. This codes for CASSPLRSSWWDTQYF.